The clone carrying this T cell receptor beta chain was detected once. Its antigen is not identified. The CDR3 has 19 residues. With 0 bases removed from V and 1 base from J, the gap between germline ends came to 17 bases. CDR1 and CDR2 from the germline V gene are SGDLS and YYNGEE. The sample belongs to a study of siplizumab effects on memory and regulatory T cells. Assay: immunoSEQ multiplex PCR; the TCRdb copy retains only in-frame clones and omits some. Of tens of thousands of clones in the sample, roughly 93% are singletons; the top ten hold around 6.5%. Study findings and constraints: Memory T cells appeared less diverse than naive cells, which seemed to contribute substantially to alloresponse. There were only a minor fraction of alloreactive clones that mapped to unstimulated subsets.

The chain employs TRBV9 and TRBJ2-6; D is uncertain. The sequence derives from a human donor in good health. The specimen sequenced was CD8+ T cells sorted from blood. Written as DNA, the CDR3 is TGTGCCAGCAGCGTAGAAGGCACATCGAGTCCGTCTGGGGCCAACGTCCTGACTTTC. This gives the protein CASSVEGTSSPSGANVLTF.